The entry below describes one TCR beta chain. This entry belongs to a study of T cell changes during pregnancy in multiple sclerosis. CDR1 is LNHNV and CDR2 is YYDKDF in the germline V gene (reference sequence). The CDR3 covers 17 residues. Trimming cost V 1 base and J 3 bases; bases outside gene matches: 9. Sequencing used immunoSEQ multiplex PCR; TCRdb keeps in-frame clones, though not all of them. The sample includes almost 35,000 clones, under 90% of them seen just once. The input for sequencing was CD8+ T cells from peripheral blood mononuclear cells, taken after pregnancy. This TCR came from a female donor with multiple sclerosis, enrolled in a pregnancy study. V and J are TRBV15 and TRBJ2-3, with 8 bases matching TRBD1. CDR3 sequence (DNA): TGTGCCACCAGCAGAGCTGAAGGGGGACAGGAGACAGATACGCAGTATTTT. As protein: CATSRAEGGQETDTQYF.